This T cell receptor beta chain was found in a study of CD8+ T cells in alopecia areata. Whole-study context: Treated patients were given 5 to 10 mg oral tofacitinib twice daily. Whole-study findings and limits: The study found that many expanded lesional clones persisted in scalp and blood during tofacitinib. Relative to mice, TCR sharing across patients was less clear, a difference possibly HLA-related.

Losses at the gene ends were 6 bases for V and 8 bases for J; bases not matched to a gene: 6. Germline V lookup: CDR1 SQVTM, CDR2 ANQGSEA. The CDR3 contains 12 residues. As regards this clone: Its antigen is not identified.

Treatment reported: oral pan-JAK inhibitor, 5-10 mg twice daily. Once RNA had been extracted, it was reverse transcribed into cDNA to act as the sequencing template. Sequencing used immunoSEQ multiplex PCR; TCRdb keeps in-frame clones, though not all of them. The sample includes under 350,000 clones, about 62% seen only once; the top ten take under 2%. The chain uses TRBV29-1 and TRBJ1-2; TRBD1 agrees at 10 bases. The source is a human donor with alopecia areata. The material sequenced was CD4+ T cells sorted from blood, taken at week 24, from a patient treated with tofacitinib. CDR3: CSVRQGAEGYTF. CDR3 DNA: TGCAGCGTCAGACAGGGGGCGGAGGGCTACACCTTC.